The source of this T cell receptor beta chain is a study of blood T cells in healthy people across ages (dated by TCRdb to about 2015). Study-level background: In model experiments, roughly one uniquely barcoded TCR beta cDNA molecule per two T cells was captured by template switching. To track age-related changes in TCR beta repertoire diversity, the study relied on deep sequencing normalized with unique cDNA molecular identifiers. The donors were split into four age groups: young (average about 16 years), middle-aged (nearly 40), aged (62) and long-lived (82). Donors of different ages were randomly distributed across sequencing lanes to avoid experimental bias. For two donors (one aged 18 to 29 and one aged 80 or older), the study analyzed two additional independent replicas of 1 million unique cDNA reads from the same blood draw.

V sheds 5 bases and J sheds 5 bases, leaving 8 bases between their ends. The CDR3, cysteine through phenylalanine, is 12 amino acids long. Only the CDR3 DNA is retained, 36 bases long and in frame from the first base. Findings and caveats that apply to the study as a whole: Estimates of total diversity from one million sequenced T cells were regarded as lower bounds and underestimates. Since profiling was done on bulk unsorted PBMCs, naive and antigen-experienced compartments could not be conclusively compared. Donor CMV infection status was unknown, potentially confounding age-related changes in expanded clonotypes. Compared with the aged group, the long-lived group had more naive CD4+ T cells, fewer expanded clones and increased TCR diversity, suggesting age selection. As age increased, observed TCR beta diversity per million T cells dropped in a roughly linear way, and a significant reduction was already evident by age roughly 40. A strong correlation was found between observed TCR beta diversity and the percentage of naive T cells measured by flow cytometry.

With respect to this clonotype: Its antigen is currently not known. Per-base qualities were not stored, and no clone one base away is much larger.

The donors were a few dozen Caucasian individuals from Russia, aged 6 to 90 years, who were systemically healthy. Each donor gave ten milliliters of peripheral blood, drawn into EDTA-treated Vacutainer tubes. Ficoll-Paque density-gradient centrifugation was used to isolate PBMCs, with at least 6.5 million obtained per sample. Trizol reagent was used to extract total RNA from PBMCs, with at least 5.5 micrograms per sample. The percentages of naive CD45RAhigh/CD27high T cells were determined by flow cytometry on a PBMC aliquot from every donor. Library preparation employed 5' RACE. TCRdb names Illumina HiSeq 2500 as the instrument used. The second PCR ran for roughly 7 to 11 cycles and used a J-beta primer mix along with a sample-barcoded 5' primer. A unique molecular identifier was introduced onto each TCR beta cDNA molecule by a template-switch 5' adaptor carrying 12 random nucleotides. At least 2.5 million CDR3-containing paired-end reads were obtained from each sample. First-strand cDNA was synthesized from all RNA with the Mint cDNA synthesis kit, primed by a TRBC-specific oligonucleotide. After uracil-DNA glycosylase treatment, a first 18-cycle PCR used universal primers M1SS and BC2_uni_R on all cDNA. The authors' analysis ran thus. For normalization, 1 million high-quality reads, each with a distinct molecular identifier, were randomly selected from each sample. Reads with shared molecular identifiers were discarded instead of being binned into consensus sequences. MiTCR, run with a Q25 quality threshold and the strictest error-elimination algorithm, handled CDR3 identification, clonotype clustering and error correction. A nonparametric unseen species model with Euler transformation was used to estimate a lower bound on total TCR beta diversity. The public reads were quality trimmed at Q25 with fastp and then assembled into clones with MiXCR by TCRdb, keeping productive beta chains. Under each unique CDR3 protein, matching rows form one entry showing the most common genes and DNA. Here the V and J calls rest on TCRdb's processing, not on the authors' analysis. This sample has more than 500,000 distinct CDR3 sequences in its table, and approximately 30% of those were observed once. The top ten hold about a fifth of the sample.

The sequencing sample was made of blood. The rearranged chain carries TRBV12-3 or TRBV12-4 and TRBJ2-3, with the D gene not clear enough to name. The clonotype comes from a woman aged 70 to 79 in good health. CDR3 sequence: CASSRPGDTQYF. The nucleotide sequence is given as TGTGCCAGCAGTCGGCCCGGAGATACGCAGTATTTT.